Each of the 14 T cell receptor beta chains below was sequenced from the same sample in a study of beta chain features in type 1 diabetes. Study outcomes and limitations: When Type 1 diabetes patients were examined, their TCRB CDR3s proved moderately but significantly shorter in all four CD4+ subsets.

The isolated RNA, all of it, was reverse transcribed, so expressed TCRB transcripts were what got sequenced. The table came from immunoSEQ multiplex PCR; TCRdb's copy has only in-frame clones and leaves some out. The profile shows about 180,000 clones, approximately 7.8% of them singletons. Their cognate antigens are unknown. Sequencing was done on a sample of central memory CD4+ T cells from blood. These receptors came from a woman aged 40 to 50 with type 1 diabetes.

The CDR3: CASSTHHGTGGSRLLAGGGNEQFF. The CDR3 bases are TGTGCCAGTAGTACTCATCACGGGACAGGGGGATCCCGATTGTTAGCGGGAGGCGGTAATGAGCAGTTCTTC. This chain joins TRBV19 and TRBJ2-1; the D gene is possibly TRBD1 (11 bases). The CDR3 is made up of 24 amino acids. Germline V gene sequence: CDR1 LNHDA, CDR2 SQIVND (reference sequence). V lost 4 bases to trimming and J lost 7 bases, with 44 bases between them. The whole variable domain, filled in from reference TRBV19 and TRBJ2-1, reads DGGITQSPKYLFRKEGQNVTLSCEQNLNHDAMYWYRQDPGQGLRLIYYSQIVNDFQKGDIAEGYSVSREKKESFPLTVTSAQKNPTAFYLCASSTHHGTGGSRLLAGGGNEQFFGPGTRLTVL.

The chain recombines TRBV18 with TRBJ1-4; 7 bases agree with TRBD1. Unmatched junction bases numbered 7, after V lost 3 bases and J lost 6 bases. Germline V gives CDR1 KGHSH, CDR2 LQKENI. The CDR3 has 15 amino acids. The CDR3 DNA sequence: TGTGCCAGCTCACCTAACAGGGGCCGCCATGAAAAACTGTTTTTT. This gives the protein CASSPNRGRHEKLFF.

This clone occurred a few times. The chain is built from TRBV28 and TRBJ2-5; possible D gene TRBD2, 5 bases. Germline CDR1 MDHEN, CDR2 SYDVKM. CDR3 length: 14 amino acids. Trimming pared 6 bases from V and 5 bases from J, leaving 16 bases between. Here the CDR3 DNA reads TGTGCCAGCAGCCCCTTAATCCCGGGGGAGACCCAGTACTTC. Amino acids: CASSPLIPGETQYF.

The chain employs TRBV7-2 and TRBJ2-1; the D is unclear. Trimming left V 5 bases short and J 0 bases short, with 17 bases between. Per the germline V gene, CDR1 is SGHTA and CDR2 is FQGNSA. The CDR3 is made up of 17 amino acids. In DNA form, the CDR3 reads TGTGCCAGCAGCCCAAACCTACAGTCGAGCTCCTACAATGAGCAGTTCTTC. The encoded protein is CASSPNLQSSSYNEQFF. The full variable domain, with the rest looked up from reference TRBV7-2 and TRBJ2-1, is GAGVSQSPSNKVTEKGKDVELRCDPISGHTALYWYRQSLGQGLEFLIYFQGNSAPDKSGLPSDRFSAERTGGSVSTLTIQRTQQEDSAVYLCASSPNLQSSSYNEQFFGPGTRLTVL.

This clone has just a few counts. The chain employs TRBV9 and TRBJ2-7, with TRBD1 matching 12 bases. J gave up 5 bases and V 4 bases, and 10 bases lay outside the gene matches. Germline CDR1 and CDR2: SGDLS and YYNGEE. The CDR3 is 16 amino acids. The CDR3 sequence is CASSSLAGDRGHEQYF. The CDR3 DNA reads as TGTGCCAGCAGCTCCTTGGCCGGGGACAGGGGGCACGAGCAGTACTTC.

The V call is TRBV30, the J call TRBJ2-1, with 13 bases matching TRBD2. The junction had 10 bases not matched to a gene; V was cut back by 8 bases and J by 0 bases. Germline V lookup: CDR1 GTSNPN, CDR2 SVGIG (reference sequence). This CDR3 has 17 amino acids. The CDR3 protein is CAGGGTSGKSSYNEQFF. CDR3 nucleotides: TGTGCCGGGGGTGGGACTAGCGGGAAGAGCTCCTACAATGAGCAGTTCTTC. The full variable domain, rest sourced from reference TRBV30 and TRBJ2-1, is SQTIHQWPATLVQPVGSPLSLECTVEGTSNPNLYWYRQAAGRGLQLLFYSVGIGQISSEVPQNLSASRPQDRQFILSSKKLLLSDSGFYLCAGGGTSGKSSYNEQFFGPGTRLTVL.

This clone was detected only a few times. This chain joins TRBV9 and TRBJ2-2; D is unclear. With 0 bases removed from V and 2 bases from J, the gap between germline ends came to 8 bases. The CDR3 is made up of 15 amino acids. In germline, CDR1 is SGDLS, CDR2 YYNGEE. This chain's CDR3 is CASSVVEYNTGELFF. CDR3 DNA sequence: TGTGCCAGCAGCGTAGTGGAGTACAACACCGGGGAGCTGTTTTTT.

In its sample, this clone was seen a few times. The V and J genes are TRBV28 and TRBJ2-7, with D perhaps TRBD2 (5 bases). The V and J ends lost 3 bases and 0 bases respectively, with 12 bases between them. This CDR3 region has 15 residues. Per the germline V gene, CDR1 is MDHEN and CDR2 is SYDVKM. The CDR3 DNA sequence: TGTGCCAGCAGTTTTGGAGCGGTCCTCTCCTACGAGCAGTACTTC. Its translation: CASSFGAVLSYEQYF.

On this clone: Other DNA sequences within the sample encode an identical CDR3. V and J are TRBV18 and TRBJ2-5, with D possibly matching TRBD1 (6 bases). CDR3 length: 13 residues. Trimming removed 2 bases from V and 3 bases from J, with 7 bases in between. CDR1 is KGHSH and CDR2 is LQKENI in the germline V gene. The CDR3 loop is CASSPRTEETQYF. The CDR3 DNA follows: TGTGCCAGCTCACCAAGGACAGAAGAGACCCAGTACTTC. Filled out from reference TRBV18 and TRBJ2-5, the complete variable domain reads NAGVMQNPRHLVRRRGQEARLRCSPMKGHSHVYWYRQLPEEGLKFMVYLQKENIIDESGMPKERFSAEFPKEGPSILRIQQVVRGDSAAYFCASSPRTEETQYFGPGTRLLVL.

This clone came up a few times. The chain recombines TRBV6-6 with TRBJ2-3, with D perhaps TRBD1 (5 bases). CDR3 length: 16 residues. V was shortened by 5 bases and J by 1 base, with 16 bases between the two germline ends. CDR1 MNHNY and CDR2 SVGAGI come from the germline V gene (reference sequence). The CDR3 DNA follows: TGTGCCAGCAGTCGACTGTGGGGCTCCCGCACAGATACGCAGTATTTT. This translates into CASSRLWGSRTDTQYF.

The chain links TRBV7-2 to TRBJ2-5; 8 nucleotides line up with TRBD1. CDR3 length equals 15 residues. Trimming took 5 bases from V and 4 from J; bases not matched to a gene: 9. Germline V lookup: CDR1 SGHTA, CDR2 FQGNSA. The CDR3 DNA sequence: TGTGCCAGCAGCGACAGACAGGGGCTGACAGAGACCCAGTACTTC. Protein: CASSDRQGLTETQYF.

The chain combines TRBV28 with TRBJ1-4; the match to TRBD1 covers 7 bases. The V gene end was trimmed by 5 bases and the J gene end by 5 bases; junction bases not matched to a gene: 5. The CDR3 is 14 amino acids. The germline V gene has CDR1 MDHEN and CDR2 SYDVKM. The CDR3: CASSGGQFNEKLFF. In nucleotides, the CDR3 is TGTGCCAGCAGTGGGGGACAGTTCAATGAAAAACTGTTTTTT.

This clone was counted between two and nine times. CDR3 sequence reads: CASSVATSGLQETQYF. DNA for the CDR3: TGTGCCAGCAGCGTAGCGACTAGCGGGCTCCAAGAGACCCAGTACTTC. The chain employs TRBV9 and TRBJ2-5; 10 bases align to TRBD2. The CDR3 sequence is 16 residues long. Germline lookup yields CDR1 SGDLS and CDR2 YYNGEE. With 0 bases clipped from V and 1 base from J, the junction kept 3 bases outside the gene matches. Supplemented by reference TRBV9 and TRBJ2-5, the full variable domain reads DSGVTQTPKHLITATGQRVTLRCSPRSGDLSVYWYQQSLDQGLQFLIQYYNGEERAKGNILERFSAQQFPDLHSELNLSSLELGDSALYFCASSVATSGLQETQYFGPGTRLLVL.

A few counts support this clone. V gene TRBV14 combines with J gene TRBJ1-5; D is perhaps TRBD1 (6 bases). This CDR3 contains 13 residues. V was pared by 6 bases and J by 5 bases, with 11 bases between. Looked up from germline, CDR1 is SGHDN and CDR2 is FVKESK. CDR3 residues: CASRVGADQPQHF. DNA for the CDR3: TGTGCCAGCAGGGTGGGGGCGGATCAGCCCCAGCATTTT. The full variable domain, in which reference TRBV14 and TRBJ1-5 provide the parts outside the CDR3, is EAGVTQFPSHSVIEKGQTVTLRCDPISGHDNLYWYRRVMGKEIKFLLHFVKESKQDESGMPNNRFLAERTGGTYSTLKVQPAELEDSGVYFCASRVGADQPQHFGDGTRLSIL.